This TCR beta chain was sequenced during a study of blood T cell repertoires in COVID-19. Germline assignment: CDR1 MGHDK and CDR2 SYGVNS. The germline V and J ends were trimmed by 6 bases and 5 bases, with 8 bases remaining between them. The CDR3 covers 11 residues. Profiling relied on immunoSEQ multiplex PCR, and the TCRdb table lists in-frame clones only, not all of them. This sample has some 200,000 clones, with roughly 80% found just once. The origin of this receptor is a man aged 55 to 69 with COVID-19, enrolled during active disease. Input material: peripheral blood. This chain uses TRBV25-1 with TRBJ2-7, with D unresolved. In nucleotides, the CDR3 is TGTGCCAGCAGAAGACAACACGAGCAGTACTTC. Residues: CASRRQHEQYF.